The clone carrying this T cell receptor (beta chain) was picked up one time. Its specificity is unknown. Cultured CD4+ T cell DNA was sequenced using the Oncomine TCR Beta short-read assay. Researchers extracted genomic DNA from CD4+ T cells that had been cultured. TCRdb redid the calling of the PCR reads with MiXCR, one entry per CDR3 protein. The data show about 11,000 distinct CDR3 sequences, around 60% seen once. This CDR3 contains 13 residues. Germline V gives CDR1 MNHNS, CDR2 SASEGT. V was pared by 6 bases and J by 3 bases, with 11 bases between. Treatment: roughly 11-day PBMC culture with coronavirus spike peptide pools or control peptides (ViraFEST assay). Recorded positive PCR dates fall between March and December 2020, preceding US Alpha, Beta and Delta variants. The culture of under 2.5 million PBMCs per well included 9.5 to 10 IU/ml IL-2 and approximately 9.2 ug/ml peptide pools. Half-medium changes with fresh IL-2 medium occurred on days 3 and 7.

This sample is part of a study of vaccination and CD4 T cells after COVID-19. Material: CD4+ T cells from blood, cultured in vitro. The clonotype was recovered from a human donor who had recovered from COVID-19. The rearrangement joins TRBV6-1 to TRBJ1-1; weak D call: TRBD1 (6 bases). In DNA, the CDR3 is TGTGCCAGCAGACCCAGGACAGACACTGAAGCTTTCTTT. Its protein product is CASRPRTDTEAFF.